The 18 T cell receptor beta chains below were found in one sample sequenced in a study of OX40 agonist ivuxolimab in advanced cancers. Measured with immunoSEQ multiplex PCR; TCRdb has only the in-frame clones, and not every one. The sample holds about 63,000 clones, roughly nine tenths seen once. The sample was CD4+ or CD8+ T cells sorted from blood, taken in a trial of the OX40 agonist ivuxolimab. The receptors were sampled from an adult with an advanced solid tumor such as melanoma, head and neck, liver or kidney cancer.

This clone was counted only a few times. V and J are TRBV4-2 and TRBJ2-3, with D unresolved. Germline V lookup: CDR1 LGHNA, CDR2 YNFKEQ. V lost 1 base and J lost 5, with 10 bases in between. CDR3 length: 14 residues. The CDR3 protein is CASSQGGTVDTQYF. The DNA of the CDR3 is TGTGCCAGCAGCCAAGGGGGAACGGTAGATACGCAGTATTTT.

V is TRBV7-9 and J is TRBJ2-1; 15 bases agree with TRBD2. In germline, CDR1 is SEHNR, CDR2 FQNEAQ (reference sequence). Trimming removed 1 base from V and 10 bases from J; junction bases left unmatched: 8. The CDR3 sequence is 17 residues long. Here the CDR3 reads CASSLGWGLAGGREQFF. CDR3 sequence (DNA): TGTGCCAGCAGCTTAGGCTGGGGACTAGCGGGAGGAAGAGAGCAGTTCTTC.

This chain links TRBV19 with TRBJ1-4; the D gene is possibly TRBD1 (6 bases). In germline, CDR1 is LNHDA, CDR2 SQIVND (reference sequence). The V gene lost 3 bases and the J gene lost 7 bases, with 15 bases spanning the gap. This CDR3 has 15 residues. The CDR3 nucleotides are TGTGCCAGTAGTATGTATGGGGGCTTCAGTGAAAAACTGTTTTTT. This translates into CASSMYGGFSEKLFF.

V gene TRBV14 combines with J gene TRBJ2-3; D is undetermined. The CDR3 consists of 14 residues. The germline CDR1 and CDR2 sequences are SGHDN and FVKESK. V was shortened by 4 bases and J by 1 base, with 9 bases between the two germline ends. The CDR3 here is CASSPMERTDTQYF. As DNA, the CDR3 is TGTGCCAGCAGCCCCATGGAGCGCACAGATACGCAGTATTTT.

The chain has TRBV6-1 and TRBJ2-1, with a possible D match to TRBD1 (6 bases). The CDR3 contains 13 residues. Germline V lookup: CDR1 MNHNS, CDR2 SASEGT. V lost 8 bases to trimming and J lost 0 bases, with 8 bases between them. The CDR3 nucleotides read TGTGCCAGCGGGGGCCTCTCCTACAATGAGCAGTTCTTC. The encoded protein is CASGGLSYNEQFF.

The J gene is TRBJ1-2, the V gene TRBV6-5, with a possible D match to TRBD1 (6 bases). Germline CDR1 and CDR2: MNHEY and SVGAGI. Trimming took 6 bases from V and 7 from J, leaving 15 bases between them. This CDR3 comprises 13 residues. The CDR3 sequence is CASSLQGVGGYTF. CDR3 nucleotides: TGTGCCAGCAGCCTACAGGGTGTGGGTGGCTACACCTTC.

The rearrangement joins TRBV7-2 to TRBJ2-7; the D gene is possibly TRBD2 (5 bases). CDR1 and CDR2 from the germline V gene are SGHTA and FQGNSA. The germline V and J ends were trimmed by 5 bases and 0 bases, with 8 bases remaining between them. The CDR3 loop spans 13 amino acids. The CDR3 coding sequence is TGTGCCAGCAGCCGGACTCACTCCTACGAGCAGTACTTC. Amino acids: CASSRTHSYEQYF.

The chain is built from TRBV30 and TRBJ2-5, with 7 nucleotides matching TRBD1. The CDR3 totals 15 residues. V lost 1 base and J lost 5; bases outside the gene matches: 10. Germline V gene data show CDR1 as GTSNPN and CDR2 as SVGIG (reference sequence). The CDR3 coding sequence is TGTGCCTGGAGTGCCGGGGCAGGGGGTCTCGAGACCCAGTACTTC. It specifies CAWSAGAGGLETQYF. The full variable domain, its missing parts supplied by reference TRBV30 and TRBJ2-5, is SQTIHQWPATLVQPVGSPLSLECTVEGTSNPNLYWYRQAAGRGLQLLFYSVGIGQISSEVPQNLSASRPQDRQFILSSKKLLLSDSGFYLCAWSAGAGGLETQYFGPGTRLLVL.

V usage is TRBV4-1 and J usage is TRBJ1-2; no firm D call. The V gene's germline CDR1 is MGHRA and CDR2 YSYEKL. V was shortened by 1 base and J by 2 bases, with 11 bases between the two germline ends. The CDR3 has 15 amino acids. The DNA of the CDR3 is TGCGCCAGCAGCCAAGGGGTAGGGAAAAACTATGGCTACACCTTC. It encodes CASSQGVGKNYGYTF.

This chain's CDR3 is CATSREPLAGEQFF. DNA of the CDR3: TGTGCCACCAGCAGAGAACCTCTGGCGGGTGAGCAGTTCTTC. The J gene is TRBJ2-1, the V gene TRBV15, with D perhaps TRBD2 (5 bases). The CDR3 sequence is 14 residues long. Germline values: CDR1 LNHNV, CDR2 YYDKDF (reference sequence). Trimming took 0 bases from V and 9 from J, leaving 12 bases between them.

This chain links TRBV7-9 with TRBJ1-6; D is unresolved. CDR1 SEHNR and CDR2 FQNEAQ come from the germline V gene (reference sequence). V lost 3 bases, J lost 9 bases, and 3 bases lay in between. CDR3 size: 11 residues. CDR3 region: CASSLGSPLHF. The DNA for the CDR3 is TGTGCCAGCAGCTTGGGTTCACCCCTCCACTTT. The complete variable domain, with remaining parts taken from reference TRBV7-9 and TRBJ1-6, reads DTGVSQNPRHKITKRGQNVTFRCDPISEHNRLYWYRQTLGQGPEFLTYFQNEAQLEKSRLLSDRFSAERPKGSFSTLEIQRTEQGDSAMYLCASSLGSPLHFGNGTRLTVT.

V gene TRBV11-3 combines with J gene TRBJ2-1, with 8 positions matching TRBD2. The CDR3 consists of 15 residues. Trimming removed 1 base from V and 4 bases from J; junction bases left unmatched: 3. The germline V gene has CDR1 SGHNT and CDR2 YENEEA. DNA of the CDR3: TGTGCCAGCAGCTTAGCTCTAGCGGGTTACAATGAGCAGTTCTTC. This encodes CASSLALAGYNEQFF.

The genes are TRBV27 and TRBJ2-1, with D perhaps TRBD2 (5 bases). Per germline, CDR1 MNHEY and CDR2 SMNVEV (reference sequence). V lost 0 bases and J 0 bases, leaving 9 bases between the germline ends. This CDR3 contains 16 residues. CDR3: CASSLSPGSSYNEQFF. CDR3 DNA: TGTGCCAGCAGTTTATCGCCGGGAAGCTCCTACAATGAGCAGTTCTTC.

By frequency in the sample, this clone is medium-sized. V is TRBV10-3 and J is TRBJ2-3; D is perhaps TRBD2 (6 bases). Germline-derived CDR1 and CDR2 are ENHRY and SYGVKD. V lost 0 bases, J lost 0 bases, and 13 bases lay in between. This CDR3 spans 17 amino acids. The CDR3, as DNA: TGTGCCATCAGTGAGTCTGATATAGCGGAAAGCACAGATACGCAGTATTTT. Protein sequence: CAISESDIAESTDTQYF.

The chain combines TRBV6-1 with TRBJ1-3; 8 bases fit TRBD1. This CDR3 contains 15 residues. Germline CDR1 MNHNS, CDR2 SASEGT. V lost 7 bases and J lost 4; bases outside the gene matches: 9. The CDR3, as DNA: TGTGCCAGCACCCTCGACAGGGGTGACGGAAACACCATATATTTT. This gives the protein CASTLDRGDGNTIYF.

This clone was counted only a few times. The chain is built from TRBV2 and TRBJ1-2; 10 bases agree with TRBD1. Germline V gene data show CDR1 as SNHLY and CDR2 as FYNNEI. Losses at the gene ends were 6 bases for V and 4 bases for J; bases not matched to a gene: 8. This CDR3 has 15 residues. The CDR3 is CASRTTGGDGYGYTF. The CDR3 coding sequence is TGTGCCAGCAGGACGACAGGGGGCGATGGCTATGGCTACACCTTC. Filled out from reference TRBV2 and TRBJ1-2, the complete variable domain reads EPEVTQTPSHQVTQMGQEVILRCVPISNHLYFYWYRQILGQKVEFLVSFYNNEISEKSEIFDDQFSVERPDGSNFTLKIRSTKLEDSAMYFCASRTTGGDGYGYTFGSGTRLTVV.

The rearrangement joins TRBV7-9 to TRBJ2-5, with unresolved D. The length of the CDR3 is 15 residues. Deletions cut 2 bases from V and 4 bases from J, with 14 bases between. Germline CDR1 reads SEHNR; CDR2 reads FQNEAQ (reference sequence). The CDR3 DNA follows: TGTGCCAGCAGCTTAAGTGGGGTGCCCATAGAGACCCAGTACTTC. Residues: CASSLSGVPIETQYF. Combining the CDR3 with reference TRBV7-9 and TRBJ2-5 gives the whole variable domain DTGVSQNPRHKITKRGQNVTFRCDPISEHNRLYWYRQTLGQGPEFLTYFQNEAQLEKSRLLSDRFSAERPKGSFSTLEIQRTEQGDSAMYLCASSLSGVPIETQYFGPGTRLLVL.

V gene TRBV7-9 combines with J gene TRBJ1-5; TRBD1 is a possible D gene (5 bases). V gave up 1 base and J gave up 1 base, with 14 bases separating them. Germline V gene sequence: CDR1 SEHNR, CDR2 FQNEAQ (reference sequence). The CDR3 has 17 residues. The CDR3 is CASSLEMVGGSNQPQHF. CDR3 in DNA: TGTGCCAGCAGCTTAGAGATGGTTGGGGGGAGCAATCAGCCCCAGCATTTT. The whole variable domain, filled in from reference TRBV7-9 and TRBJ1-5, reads DTGVSQNPRHKITKRGQNVTFRCDPISEHNRLYWYRQTLGQGPEFLTYFQNEAQLEKSRLLSDRFSAERPKGSFSTLEIQRTEQGDSAMYLCASSLEMVGGSNQPQHFGDGTRLSIL.